The rows below give T cell receptor beta chains drawn from one sample of a study of blood T cell repertoires in COVID-19. Profiled with immunoSEQ multiplex PCR; TCRdb holds only in-frame clones, not every one. This sample has hundreds of thousands of clones; roughly 84% occur once, and the top ten carry about 0.91%. What was sequenced was peripheral blood. All receptors derive from a man aged 40-49 years with acute or convalescent COVID-19. CDR3s include the opening cysteine and the closing phenylalanine or tryptophan. A D gene is named only where the DNA matches it firmly. Rows give clone size only sometimes, using once, few, many, or a class for an expanded clone.

v_gene,j_gene,d_gene,abundance,CDR3aa,CDR3nt
TRBV15,TRBJ1-5,-,-,CATSRDRVNQPQHF,TGTGCCACCAGCAGAGACAGGGTGAATCAGCCCCAGCATTTT
TRBV19,TRBJ2-7,TRBD1,-,CASTGTGGHEQYF,TGTGCCAGTACCGGGACAGGGGGTCACGAGCAGTACTTC
TRBV15,TRBJ2-5,-,-,CATSRAPGETQYF,TGTGCCACCAGCAGAGCCCCGGGGGAGACCCAGTACTTC
TRBV29-1,TRBJ2-3,-,-,CSVPGQGTDTQYF,TGCAGCGTTCCTGGGCAGGGCACAGATACGCAGTATTTT
TRBV28,TRBJ1-5,-,few,CASHPGEGPPLWQPQHF,TGTGCCAGCCATCCGGGAGAGGGGCCCCCCTTATGGCAGCCCCAGCATTTT
TRBV6-5,TRBJ1-1,TRBD1,-,CASRTPGTGSTEAFF,TGTGCCAGCAGGACTCCCGGGACAGGCTCCACTGAAGCTTTCTTT
TRBV10-3,TRBJ1-2,TRBD1,few,CAILFTGGTADYGYTF,TGTGCCATCCTGTTTACGGGGGGGACAGCAGACTATGGCTACACCTTC
TRBV6-1,TRBJ2-3,TRBD2,-,CASSEAVGLAGLPDTQYF,TGTGCCAGCAGTGAAGCGGTGGGACTAGCCGGGTTGCCAGATACGCAGTATTTT
TRBV7-8,TRBJ2-7,-,-,CASSRDTSLGQYF,TGTGCCAGCAGCCGGGACACCTCCCTAGGGCAGTACTTC
TRBV6-4,TRBJ1-2,-,once,CASSDSSAGPLTF,TGTGCCAGCAGTGACTCGAGCGCAGGGCCGCTCACCTTC
TRBV5-1,TRBJ2-7,TRBD2,-,CASRVTSGGALVPEQYF,TGCGCCAGCAGGGTGACTAGCGGGGGGGCCTTGGTCCCCGAGCAGTACTTC
TRBV15,TRBJ1-2,TRBD1,once,CATSRDRLGQGTNGYTF,TGTGCCACCAGCAGAGATAGATTAGGACAGGGGACGAATGGCTACACCTTC
TRBV2,TRBJ1-2,-,-,CASSGTDLANYGYTF,TGTGCCAGCAGTGGGACAGATTTAGCTAACTATGGCTACACCTTC
TRBV28,TRBJ1-6,TRBD1,-,CASSLNNRGYVHSPLHF,TGTGCCAGCAGTTTGAACAACAGGGGGTACGTTCATTCACCCCTCCACTTT
TRBV19,TRBJ2-1,TRBD2,-,CASSILTPSGGMPSYNEQFF,TGTGCCAGTAGTATATTAACCCCCAGCGGGGGGATGCCCTCCTACAATGAGCAGTTCTTC
TRBV19,TRBJ2-5,-,-,CASSSGAQETQYF,TGTGCCAGTAGTAGTGGGGCCCAAGAGACCCAGTACTTC
TRBV6-5,TRBJ1-1,TRBD1,-,CASSQIQGVAEAFF,TGTGCCAGCAGTCAGATCCAGGGGGTCGCTGAAGCTTTCTTT
TRBV28,TRBJ2-2,-,-,CASSLRQSPGELFF,TGTGCCAGCAGTTTGAGACAGTCTCCCGGGGAGCTGTTTTTT
TRBV5-1,TRBJ1-1,TRBD1,few,CASSLETGVDRGAFF,TGCGCCAGCAGCTTAGAGACAGGGGTGGATCGAGGAGCTTTCTTT
TRBV25-1,TRBJ1-2,TRBD1,-,CASSESGQGSGYTF,TGTGCCAGCAGTGAATCAGGACAGGGCTCGGGCTACACCTTC
TRBV18,TRBJ2-7,-,-,CASSPDRAYEQYF,TGTGCCAGCTCACCGGACAGAGCCTACGAGCAGTACTTC
TRBV9,TRBJ1-2,-,once,CASSAHREFWYGYTF,TGTGCCAGCAGCGCTCACAGGGAATTTTGGTATGGCTACACCTTC
TRBV14,TRBJ1-2,-,-,CASSRDTGNYGYTF,TGTGCCAGCAGCCGAGATACAGGAAACTATGGCTACACCTTC
TRBV7-2,TRBJ2-7,TRBD2,few,CASVLAGGLSYEQYF,TGTGCCAGCGTACTAGCGGGGGGATTATCCTACGAGCAGTACTTC
TRBV7-9,TRBJ2-2,TRBD1,few,CASRPRDREPGTGELFF,TGTGCCAGCAGACCCCGGGACAGGGAGCCGGGCACCGGGGAGCTGTTTTTT
TRBV20-1,TRBJ2-7,-,-,CRGQTGDEQYF,TGCAGGGGTCAGACAGGCGACGAGCAGTACTTC
TRBV6-1,TRBJ1-3,-,once,CASSESTAFSSGNTIYF,TGTGCCAGCAGTGAGTCGACAGCTTTTAGCTCTGGAAACACCATATATTTT
TRBV2,TRBJ2-7,-,-,CASSESSRGEQYF,TGTGCCAGCAGTGAGTCCAGCAGGGGCGAGCAGTACTTC
TRBV6-5,TRBJ2-5,TRBD1,-,CASLDRVSQETQYF,TGTGCCAGTCTTGACAGGGTTTCCCAAGAGACCCAGTACTTC
TRBV10-3,TRBJ1-1,TRBD1,-,CAISRDRGMNTEAFF,TGTGCCATCAGCAGGGACAGGGGTATGAACACTGAAGCTTTCTTT
TRBV4-1,TRBJ1-5,TRBD1,-,CASSQRTGGDQPQHF,TGCGCCAGCAGCCAGAGGACAGGGGGCGACCAGCCCCAGCATTTT
TRBV5-1,TRBJ2-3,-,-,CASSFGLSTDTQYF,TGCGCCAGCAGCTTCGGACTGAGCACAGATACGCAGTATTTT
TRBV27,TRBJ2-2,-,-,CASSLIRTGELFF,TGTGCCAGCAGTTTAATTCGGACCGGGGAGCTGTTTTTT
TRBV23-1,TRBJ1-1,-,-,CASPRGESTGNTEAFF,TGCGCCAGCCCCAGGGGTGAGAGCACGGGGAACACTGAAGCTTTCTTT
TRBV2,TRBJ1-2,TRBD1,-,CASSEGQGGYGYTF,TGTGCCAGCAGTGAGGGACAGGGGGGCTATGGCTACACCTTC
TRBV11-2,TRBJ1-1,-,few,CASSLYGLMNTEAFF,TGTGCCAGCAGCTTATATGGGCTTATGAACACTGAAGCTTTCTTT
TRBV7-9,TRBJ1-4,-,-,CATRGGAEKLFF,TGTGCCACCCGGGGGGGCGCTGAAAAACTGTTTTTT
TRBV7-8,TRBJ1-2,TRBD1,-,CASSSRQGVDYGYTF,TGTGCCAGCAGCAGCCGACAGGGCGTCGACTATGGCTACACCTTC
TRBV11-2,TRBJ1-5,TRBD1,-,CASRQGNQPQHF,TGTGCCAGTAGACAGGGTAATCAGCCCCAGCATTTT
TRBV3-1/TRBV3-2,TRBJ2-2,TRBD2,-,CASSQRGGISGELFF,TGTGCCAGCAGCCAGCGGGGGGGCATATCCGGGGAGCTGTTTTTT
TRBV29-1,TRBJ2-3,TRBD2,-,CSVFPRGGTDTQYF,TGCAGCGTTTTTCCCCGGGGGGGCACAGATACGCAGTATTTT
TRBV9,TRBJ1-1,TRBD1,few,CASSVAGTGFGAEAFF,TGTGCCAGCAGCGTAGCTGGGACAGGGTTTGGCGCTGAAGCTTTCTTT
TRBV4-1,TRBJ2-1,-,-,CASSLGLEKEQFF,TGCGCCAGCAGCCTGGGACTGGAAAAGGAGCAGTTCTTC
TRBV7-3,TRBJ2-5,-,-,CASSSTGRGEKETQYF,TGTGCCAGCAGCAGCACAGGGAGAGGTGAAAAAGAGACCCAGTACTTC
TRBV2,TRBJ2-3,TRBD2,-,CASTELGLAGVTSTDTQYF,TGTGCCAGCACCGAACTGGGACTAGCGGGGGTCACTAGCACAGATACGCAGTATTTT
TRBV3-1/TRBV3-2,TRBJ2-3,-,-,CASSQVLGADTQYF,TGTGCCAGCAGCCAAGTTCTAGGGGCAGATACGCAGTATTTT
TRBV20-1,TRBJ2-3,-,-,CSAAMRDTQYF,TGCAGTGCCGCGATGAGAGATACGCAGTATTTT
TRBV7-2,TRBJ1-2,TRBD1,-,CASSLEDRFYGYTF,TGTGCCAGCAGCTTAGAGGACAGGTTCTATGGCTACACCTTC
TRBV7-9,TRBJ1-1,-,-,CASSPDLGGGTEAFF,TGTGCCAGCAGCCCCGACCTGGGAGGGGGCACTGAAGCTTTCTTT
TRBV4-3,TRBJ1-6,-,-,CASSQDQKEGATNSPLHF,TGCGCCAGCAGCCAAGACCAGAAGGAGGGAGCGACTAATTCACCCCTCCACTTT
TRBV28,TRBJ1-3,TRBD1,-,CASSLDRGPGNTIYF,TGTGCCAGCAGCCTAGACAGGGGGCCTGGAAACACCATATATTTT
TRBV6-5,TRBJ1-2,TRBD1,-,CASSPHRGQGYTF,TGTGCCAGCAGTCCTCACAGGGGGCAAGGCTACACCTTC
TRBV10-3,TRBJ1-1,-,few,CAISGMQGMNTEAFF,TGTGCCATCAGTGGTATGCAGGGAATGAACACTGAAGCTTTCTTT
TRBV4-3,TRBJ2-7,TRBD1,-,CASSQAWGQWYEQYF,TGCGCCAGCAGCCAAGCTTGGGGACAGTGGTACGAGCAGTACTTC